A selection of T cell receptor beta chains follows, all from one sample in a study of OX40 agonist ivuxolimab in advanced cancers. TCRdb keeps only in-frame clones here, not all; method: immunoSEQ multiplex PCR. The sample contains tens of thousands of clones, roughly 87% of which appear only once. Sequences were derived from CD4+ or CD8+ T cells sorted from blood, sampled in a trial of the OX40 agonist ivuxolimab. The receptors originated from an adult with an advanced solid tumor such as melanoma, head and neck, liver or kidney cancer. The CDR3 runs from the conserved cysteine through the conserved F or W. A D gene is named only where the DNA matches it firmly. Clone size is given for some rows only: seen once, a few or many times, or a class if the clone is expanded.

J gene | D gene | clone size | V gene | CDR3 DNA | CDR3 protein
TRBJ2-7 | TRBD2 | NA | TRBV27 | TGTGCCAGCAGTCTACGGCCTGAGGGGAGGGACGAGCAGTACTTC | CASSLRPEGRDEQYF
TRBJ2-5 | TRBD1 | NA | TRBV11-3 | TGTGCCAGCAGCTCTCACAGGGGCATGGAGACCCAGTACTTC | CASSSHRGMETQYF
TRBJ2-7 | TRBD2 | NA | TRBV6-5 | TGTGCCAGCAGTTACATAACGGGGGGGGGTTACGAGCAGTACTTC | CASSYITGGGYEQYF
TRBJ2-5 | NA | once | TRBV7-9 | TGTGCCAGCAGCTTAGCGCTGGGGACGAAAGAGACCCAGTACTTC | CASSLALGTKETQYF
TRBJ1-4 | NA | once | TRBV7-9 | TGTGCCAGCAGCTCGAGGGAAAAACTGTTTTTT | CASSSREKLFF
TRBJ1-1 | NA | few | TRBV5-6 | TGTGCCAGCAGCTTGGGGATCCACACTGAAGCTTTCTTT | CASSLGIHTEAFF
TRBJ2-1 | TRBD2 | NA | TRBV2 | TGTGCCACCAAGGAGACTAGCGGGGTCTACAATGAGCAGTTCTTC | CATKETSGVYNEQFF
TRBJ1-2 | NA | few | TRBV11-1 | TGTGCCAGCAGCTGGGGGGGTGATGGCTACACCTTC | CASSWGGDGYTF
TRBJ1-2 | NA | few | TRBV1 | TGCACCAGCACCCAATTCGAGAACTATGGCTACACCTTC | CTSTQFENYGYTF
TRBJ2-7 | NA | NA | TRBV5-4 | TGTGCCAGCAGCTTGGCCCAGTCCGTAAAGCAGTACTTC | CASSLAQSVKQYF
TRBJ1-5 | NA | NA | TRBV6-1 | TGTGCCAGCAGCTGGGCCCTCAATCAGCCCCAGCATTTT | CASSWALNQPQHF
TRBJ2-5 | NA | NA | TRBV27 | TGTGCCAGCAGTTTATCGGTGGCAGACCAAGAGACCCAGTACTTC | CASSLSVADQETQYF
TRBJ2-7 | NA | NA | TRBV7-2 | TGTGCCAGCAGCTCTCTTTGGACCTCGCCCGAGCAGTACTTC | CASSSLWTSPEQYF
TRBJ1-2 | TRBD1 | NA | TRBV27 | TGTGCCAGCAGAAAAGGGGCGACAGGGGAGAGTCCCTATGGCTACACCTTC | CASRKGATGESPYGYTF
TRBJ1-5 | TRBD1 | NA | TRBV19 | TGTGCCAGTAGTATAGCGGGACAGGGTGTAGCGCACAATCAGCCCCAGCATTTT | CASSIAGQGVAHNQPQHF
TRBJ2-5 | TRBD1 | NA | TRBV5-6 | TGTGCCAGCAGCCCGACAGGGGGGTTAGAGACCCAGTACTTC | CASSPTGGLETQYF
TRBJ2-7 | NA | NA | TRBV7-2 | TGTGCCAGCAGCCCCGCCGGGACCAGTTACGAGCAGTACTTC | CASSPAGTSYEQYF